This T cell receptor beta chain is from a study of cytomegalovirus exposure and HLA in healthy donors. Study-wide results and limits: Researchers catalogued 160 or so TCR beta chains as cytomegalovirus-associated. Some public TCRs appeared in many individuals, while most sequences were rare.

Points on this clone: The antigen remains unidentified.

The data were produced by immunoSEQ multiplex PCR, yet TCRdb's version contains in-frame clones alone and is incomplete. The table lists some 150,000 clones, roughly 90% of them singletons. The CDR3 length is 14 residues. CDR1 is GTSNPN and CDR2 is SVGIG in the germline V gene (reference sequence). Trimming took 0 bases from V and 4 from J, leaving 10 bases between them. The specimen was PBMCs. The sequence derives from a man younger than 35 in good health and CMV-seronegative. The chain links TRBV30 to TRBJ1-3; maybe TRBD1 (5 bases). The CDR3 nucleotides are TGTGCCTGGAGTGTGGACACCGCGGGAAACACCATATATTTT. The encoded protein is CAWSVDTAGNTIYF.